The 30 T cell receptor beta chains below were found in one sample sequenced in a study of blood T cell repertoires in COVID-19 (dated by TCRdb to the early 2020s). The library was made by the immunoSEQ multiplex PCR assay. This is the immuneACCESS table as TCRdb keeps it, with only in-frame sequences that have V and J called. A part of the clones is gone; compared with another copy, unresolved V genes explain less than half, and the rest is unexplained. The sample table holds 330,000 or so clones, of which about 90% were seen once. Less than 2.5% of the sample lies in the top ten. Sequences were obtained from PBMCs or T cells enriched from blood (not recorded which). Receptors originate from a man aged 40-55 years in a cohort exposed to, infected with or recovered from COVID-19 (not recorded which).

A single count supports this clone. This chain joins TRBV6-5 and TRBJ1-2; 7 nucleotides line up with TRBD1. The germline gives CDR1 MNHEY, CDR2 SVGAGI. CDR3 size: 15 residues. J lost 4 bases, V lost 6 bases, and 11 bases had no gene match. In nucleotides, the CDR3 is TGTGCCAGCAGGAGAAGCCAGGACAGGACCTATGGCTACACCTTC. It codes for CASRRSQDRTYGYTF.

This chain links TRBV10-1 with TRBJ2-5, with 7 bases fitting TRBD2. The V gene's germline CDR1 is WNHNN and CDR2 SYGVQD (reference sequence). The CDR3 runs 15 residues. V was pared by 2 bases and J by 2 bases, with 5 bases of the junction left unmatched. DNA of the CDR3: TGCGCCAGCAGTGAGCAGGCTAGCGGACAAGAGACCCAGTACTTC. Its protein is CASSEQASGQETQYF.

In its sample, this clone was seen once. The gene calls are TRBV14 and TRBJ2-1; D is ambiguous. CDR1 and CDR2 (germline): SGHDN, FVKESK. The CDR3 loop spans 14 amino acids. Trimming stripped 4 bases from V and 1 base from J, with 8 bases between. CDR3: CASSRGSSYNEQFF. CDR3 nucleotide sequence: TGTGCCAGCAGCCGCGGCTCGTCCTACAATGAGCAGTTCTTC.

The chain combines TRBV18 with TRBJ2-1, with D possibly TRBD1 on 6 matching bases. The CDR3 loop spans 19 amino acids. Per the germline V gene, CDR1 is KGHSH and CDR2 is LQKENI. V was shortened by 0 bases and J by 5 bases, with 23 bases between the two germline ends. Written as DNA, the CDR3 is TGTGCCAGCTCACCACCCAGGGGATCCTTTTTCGCCTACGACAATGAGCAGTTCTTC. Its protein product is CASSPPRGSFFAYDNEQFF.

This sequence joins TRBV5-1 and TRBJ2-3; D possibly corresponds to TRBD2 (6 bases). Trimming shortened V by 7 bases and J by 2 bases, and 14 bases separated the two germline ends. The CDR3 consists of 14 residues. Germline V gene lookup returns CDR1 SGHRS and CDR2 YFSETQ. CDR3 nucleotides: TGCGCCAGCCGGGACTTAACTGCCACAGATACGCAGTATTTT. Its translation: CASRDLTATDTQYF. The full variable domain, rest sourced from reference TRBV5-1 and TRBJ2-3, is KAGVTQTPRYLIKTRGQQVTLSCSPISGHRSVSWYQQTPGQGLQFLFEYFSETQRNKGNFPGRFSGRQFSNSRSEMNVSTLELGDSALYLCASRDLTATDTQYFGPGTRLTVL.

Only a few counts were recorded for this clone. The chain employs TRBV11-2 and TRBJ1-3, with D unclear. V was cut by 4 bases and J by 4 bases, with 11 bases left in between. The germline CDR1 and CDR2 sequences are SGHAT and FQNNGV. The length of the CDR3 is 14 residues. The CDR3 DNA sequence: TGTGCCAGCAGCTCAGTGTTATCGGGAAACACCATATATTTT. This translates into CASSSVLSGNTIYF.

The chain carries TRBV7-6 and TRBJ2-2, with 7 positions matching TRBD1. The CDR3 has 16 residues. Germline CDR1 reads SGHVS; CDR2 reads FNYEAQ. V trimming: 1 base; J trimming: 0 bases; junction bases outside the gene matches: 2. CDR3 nucleotide sequence: TGTGCCAGCAGCTTAGAAGACAGGGCGAACACCGGGGAGCTGTTTTTT. Amino acid sequence: CASSLEDRANTGELFF.

This clone came up a few times. The chain joins TRBV19 to TRBJ2-1; 7 bases fit TRBD2. The CDR3 is 15 amino acids. Germline CDR1 LNHDA, CDR2 SQIVND (reference sequence). Trimming at V came to 4 bases and at J to 0 bases, leaving 3 bases not matched to a gene. Here the CDR3 reads CASSTSGVSYNEQFF. DNA of the CDR3: TGTGCCAGTAGTACGAGCGGGGTCTCCTACAATGAGCAGTTCTTC.

This chain connects TRBV3-1 (or the pseudogene TRBV3-2) to TRBJ2-7; TRBD2 might be the D (6 bases). The CDR3 covers 14 residues. V lost 1 base, J lost 6 bases, and 13 bases lay in between. CDR1 is LGHDT, CDR2 YNNKEL, per germline (reference sequence). In DNA, the CDR3 is TGTGCCAGCAGCCAAGGCCCGGGAGTTATCGAGCAGTACTTC. Its translation: CASSQGPGVIEQYF.

V gene TRBV5-1 combines with J gene TRBJ2-7, with TRBD1 matching over 11 bases. The CDR3 extends over 15 amino acids. CDR1 and CDR2 from the germline V gene are SGHRS and YFSETQ. J lost 7 bases, V lost 4 bases, and 10 bases had no gene match. CDR3 coding DNA: TGCGCCAGCAGCCCCACTGGACAGGGGGCGCATGAGCAGTACTTC. The encoded protein is CASSPTGQGAHEQYF. The full variable domain, in which reference TRBV5-1 and TRBJ2-7 provide the parts outside the CDR3, is KAGVTQTPRYLIKTRGQQVTLSCSPISGHRSVSWYQQTPGQGLQFLFEYFSETQRNKGNFPGRFSGRQFSNSRSEMNVSTLELGDSALYLCASSPTGQGAHEQYFGPGTRLTVT.

The chain is built from TRBV5-4 and TRBJ1-2; the match to TRBD1 covers 7 bases. V lost 4 bases, J lost 1 base, and 7 bases stayed unmatched. In germline, CDR1 is SGHNT, CDR2 YYREEE (reference sequence). The CDR3 loop spans 15 amino acids. The CDR3, as DNA: TGTGCCAGCAGCCGGGACAGATCTTTTAACTATGGCTACACCTTC. Residues: CASSRDRSFNYGYTF.

The genes are TRBV12-5 and TRBJ2-2, with D possibly matching TRBD2 (6 bases). This CDR3 has 16 amino acids. The V end was cut by 4 bases, the J end by 4 bases, with 16 bases between. Germline V gene lookup returns CDR1 LGHNT and CDR2 FRNRAP. CDR3 bases: TGTGCTAGTGGTTCCCCATGGACTACCGGCACCGGGGAGCTGTTTTTT. Its translation: CASGSPWTTGTGELFF.

This chain joins TRBV3-1 (or the pseudogene TRBV3-2) and TRBJ1-5, with 7 positions matching TRBD1. V lost 3 bases, J lost 1 base, and 3 bases stayed unmatched. The germline gives CDR1 LGHDT, CDR2 YNNKEL (reference sequence). The CDR3 length is 15 residues. The CDR3 coding sequence is TGTGCCAGCAGCCAGACAGGGTCGAGCAATCAGCCCCAGCATTTT. Its protein product is CASSQTGSSNQPQHF.

V and J are TRBV9 and TRBJ1-1; 10 bases are shared with TRBD1. The trim removed 4 bases at V and 5 bases at J, leaving 8 bases unmatched. CDR3 length: 15 residues. Germline V gene sequence: CDR1 SGDLS, CDR2 YYNGEE. This chain's CDR3 is CASSPRQGAGTEAFF. CDR3 coding DNA: TGTGCCAGCAGCCCACGACAGGGGGCGGGAACTGAAGCTTTCTTT.

This clone was observed a handful of times. The chain links TRBV25-1 to TRBJ2-7; D remains unclear. The V gene's germline CDR1 is MGHDK and CDR2 SYGVNS. Trimming cost V 2 bases and J 2 bases, with 10 bases left between them. This CDR3 region has 14 residues. CDR3 DNA: TGTGCCAGCAGTGAACCGGGTGGAACCTACGAGCAGTACTTC. This sequence encodes CASSEPGGTYEQYF.

V gene TRBV7-8 combines with J gene TRBJ1-6; 10 bases align to TRBD1. Trimming cost V 7 bases and J 4 bases; bases outside gene matches: 7. Germline V gene sequence: CDR1 SGHVS, CDR2 FQNEAQ. This CDR3 has 16 residues. The CDR3 nucleotides are TGTGCCAGCACCTCCGGGACAGGGGTTTATAATTCACCCCTCCACTTT. This translates into CASTSGTGVYNSPLHF. The whole variable domain, remainder taken from reference TRBV7-8 and TRBJ1-6, is GAGVSQSPRYKVAKRGQDVALRCDPISGHVSLFWYQQALGQGPEFLTYFQNEAQLDKSGLPSDRFFAERPEGSVSTLKIQRTQQEDSAVYLCASTSGTGVYNSPLHFGNGTRLTVT.

The V and J genes are TRBV5-5 and TRBJ1-1, with D uncertain. With 0 bases removed from V and 7 bases from J, the gap between germline ends came to 7 bases. The CDR3 has 12 residues. CDR1 is SGHKS, CDR2 YYEKEE, per germline (reference sequence). This chain's CDR3 is CASSLAVGEAFF. As DNA, the CDR3 is TGTGCCAGCAGCTTGGCGGTCGGTGAAGCTTTCTTT.

V usage is TRBV28 and J usage is TRBJ1-3; 8 nucleotides match TRBD1. This CDR3 spans 16 amino acids. V was clipped by 4 bases and J by 0 bases; unmatched bases: 5. Germline loops: CDR1 MDHEN, CDR2 SYDVKM. CDR3 sequence reads: CASSSPGGRSGNTIYF. The CDR3 nucleotides read TGTGCCAGCAGTTCACCAGGGGGCCGCTCTGGAAACACCATATATTTT.

The rearrangement links TRBV9 to TRBJ2-1; 8 bases fit TRBD2. The germline CDR1 and CDR2 sequences are SGDLS and YYNGEE. This CDR3 has 13 amino acids. V lost 3 bases and J lost 10; bases outside the gene matches: 6. The CDR3, as DNA: TGTGCCAGCAGCGCAAAGCGGGAGCTCGAGCAGTTCTTC. The encoded protein is CASSAKRELEQFF. Using reference TRBV9 and TRBJ2-1 for the parts outside the CDR3, the full variable domain is DSGVTQTPKHLITATGQRVTLRCSPRSGDLSVYWYQQSLDQGLQFLIQYYNGEERAKGNILERFSAQQFPDLHSELNLSSLELGDSALYFCASSAKRELEQFFGPGTRLTVL.

The rearrangement joins TRBV4-1 to TRBJ2-1; D is ambiguous. CDR3 length: 13 amino acids. Germline V gene sequence: CDR1 MGHRA, CDR2 YSYEKL. V lost 2 bases and J lost 5, with 7 bases in between. CDR3 DNA: TGCGCCAGCAGCCAACCGCAGAACAATGAGCAGTTCTTC. Its protein is CASSQPQNNEQFF.

The chain combines TRBV30 with TRBJ2-5; 8 bases match TRBD2. The J segment lost 5 bases and the V segment lost 4 bases, leaving 6 bases of the junction unmatched. Per germline, CDR1 GTSNPN and CDR2 SVGIG (reference sequence). The CDR3 consists of 13 residues. The CDR3 region has the DNA TGTGCCTGGATTCATCCGGGAGGGGAGACCCAGTACTTC. Its protein product is CAWIHPGGETQYF.

A word on this clone: This sample also contains other DNA sequences that code for the same CDR3. The chain combines TRBV5-1 with TRBJ2-1; no clear D. The CDR3 runs to 15 residues. CDR1 SGHRS and CDR2 YFSETQ come from the germline V gene. Trimming took off 4 bases at V and 0 bases at J, with 11 bases between the two ends. The CDR3, as DNA: TGCGCCAGCAGCCTGGACCCTAGCTCCTACAATGAGCAGTTCTTC. It is translated as CASSLDPSSYNEQFF.

The V call is TRBV19, the J call TRBJ2-7; weak D call: TRBD2 (6 bases). The V end lost 3 bases, the J end lost 3 bases, and 15 bases lay between the germline ends. Germline CDR1 is LNHDA and CDR2 is SQIVND (reference sequence). The CDR3 runs to 15 residues. The CDR3 spells CASSISLGTFYEQYF. The CDR3 DNA sequence: TGTGCCAGTAGTATTTCGCTAGGGACTTTCTACGAGCAGTACTTC.

This clone has a single count. The rearrangement joins TRBV5-8 to TRBJ1-5; D perhaps matches TRBD1 (6 bases). This CDR3 region has 14 residues. CDR1 and CDR2 (germline): SGHTS, YDEGEE. Trimming stripped 6 bases from V and 5 bases from J, with 15 bases between. CDR3 residues: CASNLEQGYQPQHF. In DNA form, the CDR3 reads TGTGCCAGCAATTTGGAACAGGGTTATCAGCCCCAGCATTTT.

This rearrangement joins TRBV7-9 to TRBJ2-7; 7 bases line up with TRBD2. Germline CDR1 reads SEHNR; CDR2 reads FQNEAQ (reference sequence). V shed 0 bases, J shed 5 bases, and the junction held 7 bases outside the gene matches. The CDR3 sequence is 15 residues long. CDR3 amino acids: CASSLAPRGSNEQYF. The CDR3, as DNA: TGTGCCAGCAGCTTAGCCCCGCGCGGGAGCAACGAGCAGTACTTC.

The chain combines TRBV18 with TRBJ1-2, with a possible D match to TRBD1 (6 bases). The V end was cut by 3 bases, the J end by 5 bases, with 16 bases between. This CDR3 is 15 amino acids long. CDR1 is KGHSH, CDR2 LQKENI, per germline. The CDR3 DNA follows: TGTGCCAGCTCACCGGACAGCTCAGGTCTTTATGGCTACACCTTC. Translating it yields CASSPDSSGLYGYTF. Full variable domain (remainder filled in from reference TRBV18 and TRBJ1-2): NAGVMQNPRHLVRRRGQEARLRCSPMKGHSHVYWYRQLPEEGLKFMVYLQKENIIDESGMPKERFSAEFPKEGPSILRIQQVVRGDSAAYFCASSPDSSGLYGYTFGSGTRLTVV.

The genes are TRBV11-3 and TRBJ2-1; the D gene is possibly TRBD2 (5 bases). Looked up from germline, CDR1 is SGHNT and CDR2 is YENEEA. V was clipped by 5 bases and J by 4 bases, with 9 bases between them. The CDR3 spans 13 residues. CDR3 in amino acids: CASSPGFYNEQFF. The CDR3 DNA reads as TGTGCCAGCAGCCCGGGATTTTACAATGAGCAGTTCTTC.

This chain joins TRBV7-8 and TRBJ1-6; D may be TRBD1 (5 bases). The CDR3 extends over 15 amino acids. CDR1 is SGHVS, CDR2 FQNEAQ, per germline. V was shortened by 8 bases and J by 7 bases, with 18 bases between the two germline ends. The DNA of the CDR3 is TGTGCCAGCTGCATGACGTACGGGGGGAATTCACCCCTCCACTTT. Protein: CASCMTYGGNSPLHF.

This clone is a singleton in its sample. Mismatch with germline at one junction end may stem from a read error. The rearrangement links TRBV3-1 (or the pseudogene TRBV3-2) to TRBJ2-1, with D possibly being TRBD1 (6 bases). The CDR3 sequence is 13 residues long. CDR1 LGHDT and CDR2 YNNKEL come from the germline V gene (reference sequence). The CDR3 region is CASSHTGPHEQFF. The DNA for the CDR3 is TGTGCTAGCAGCCACACAGGGCCCCATGAGCAGTTCTTC.

The V and J genes are TRBV3-1 (or the pseudogene TRBV3-2) and TRBJ2-3; D gene ambiguous. Germline V gene data show CDR1 as LGHDT and CDR2 as YNNKEL (reference sequence). CDR3 length: 15 amino acids. Trimming took off 4 bases at V and 0 bases at J, with 11 bases between the two ends. The CDR3 loop is CASSPLFSSTDTQYF. The CDR3 DNA sequence: TGTGCCAGCAGCCCTCTGTTCTCTAGCACAGATACGCAGTATTTT.